The 24 T cell receptor beta chains given below trace back to one sample, sequenced in a study of CD8+CD57+ T cells in acquired aplastic anemia. Investigators profiled TCR beta VDJ and CDR3 from genomic DNA template. TCRdb re-called the reads with MiXCR, one entry per CDR3 protein. The sample lists roughly 180,000 distinct CDR3 sequences; 50% to 65% were seen once. Patients picked for sequencing had shown CD8+CD57+ cell expansion detected by flow cytometry. The source material was sorted CD4+, CD8+, or CD8+CD57+ T cells (not recorded which) from PBMCs. These receptors were taken from a human donor with aplastic anemia.

With respect to this clonotype: An end of the junction differs from the germline gene, which may be a read error. The rearrangement joins TRBV7-7 to TRBJ1-1; D gene ambiguous. The CDR3 length is 13 residues. Germline loops: CDR1 SSHAT, CDR2 FNYEAQ (reference sequence). The CDR3, as DNA: TGTGCTAGCAGCTTATTAAGGAACACTGAAGCTTTCTTT. Protein: CASSLLRNTEAFF.

This clonotype was detected only once. The V gene is TRBV7-8, the J gene TRBJ1-5; D gene unclear. Germline V gene sequence: CDR1 SGHVS, CDR2 FQNEAQ. The CDR3 spans 15 residues. V was cut by 1 base and J by 1 base, with 8 bases left in between. The CDR3: CASSLVGVSNQPQHF. The DNA for the CDR3 is TGTGCCAGCAGCTTAGTCGGGGTGAGCAATCAGCCCCAGCATTTT.

The chain is built from TRBV9 and TRBJ2-2, with 9 bases matching TRBD2. This CDR3 comprises 16 residues. Germline trimming cut 4 bases from V and 0 bases from J; bases unmatched to any gene: 4. In germline, CDR1 is SGDLS, CDR2 YYNGEE. CDR3 region: CASSLGLATNTGELFF. The CDR3 DNA sequence: TGTGCCAGCAGCCTCGGACTAGCGACGAACACCGGGGAGCTGTTTTTT.

This clonotype appeared a single time. V and J are TRBV10-3 and TRBJ2-1; D may correspond to TRBD1 or TRBD2 (5 bases each). CDR1 is ENHRY and CDR2 is SYGVKD in the germline V gene. The CDR3 sequence is 16 residues long. V was shortened by 0 bases and J by 4 bases, with 13 bases between the two germline ends. CDR3 protein: CAISESAGSRYNEQFF. CDR3 nucleotides: TGTGCCATCAGTGAGTCGGCAGGGAGCAGGTACAATGAGCAGTTCTTC.

The rearrangement uses TRBV7-2 and TRBJ2-2; D is unresolved. Trimming removed 3 bases from V and 4 bases from J, with 6 bases in between. The CDR3 extends over 13 amino acids. The germline gives CDR1 SGHTA, CDR2 FQGNSA. The CDR3: CASSFVFTGELFF. The CDR3 region has the DNA TGTGCCAGCAGCTTTGTCTTCACCGGGGAGCTGTTTTTT. The whole variable domain, filled in from reference TRBV7-2 and TRBJ2-2, reads GAGVSQSPSNKVTEKGKDVELRCDPISGHTALYWYRQSLGQGLEFLIYFQGNSAPDKSGLPSDRFSAERTGGSVSTLTIQRTQQEDSAVYLCASSFVFTGELFFGEGSRLTVL.

Many counts were recorded for this clonotype. The rearrangement uses TRBV25-1 and TRBJ1-1; D is perhaps TRBD1 (5 bases). Per the germline V gene, CDR1 is MGHDK and CDR2 is SYGVNS. This CDR3 has 13 amino acids. Trimming removed 5 bases at V and 4 bases at J, with 11 bases between. CDR3 sequence reads: CASSWGKVTEAFF. The DNA of the CDR3 is TGTGCCAGCAGTTGGGGGAAGGTCACTGAAGCTTTCTTT.

V and J are TRBV5-1 and TRBJ2-7; tentatively, D is TRBD2 (5 bases). The V gene's germline CDR1 is SGHRS and CDR2 YFSETQ. V lost 0 bases, J lost 6 bases, and 10 bases lay in between. The length of the CDR3 is 13 residues. CDR3: CASSLDGNGEQYF. The CDR3 DNA reads TGCGCCAGCAGCTTGGACGGGAACGGCGAGCAGTACTTC. The full variable domain, with the rest looked up from reference TRBV5-1 and TRBJ2-7, is KAGVTQTPRYLIKTRGQQVTLSCSPISGHRSVSWYQQTPGQGLQFLFEYFSETQRNKGNFPGRFSGRQFSNSRSEMNVSTLELGDSALYLCASSLDGNGEQYFGPGTRLTVT.

V is TRBV14 and J is TRBJ1-1; a possible D gene is TRBD1 (5 bases). The length of the CDR3 is 13 residues. The V and J ends lost 0 bases and 5 bases respectively, with 7 bases between them. CDR1 is SGHDN and CDR2 is FVKESK in the germline V gene. CDR3 nucleotide sequence: TGTGCCAGCAGCCAAGACAGGGCTACTGAAGCTTTCTTT. It specifies CASSQDRATEAFF.

The V gene is TRBV10-3, the J gene TRBJ2-4; 7 bases agree with TRBD1. With V trimmed by 4 bases and J by 2 bases, 5 bases remained unmatched. Germline V lookup: CDR1 ENHRY, CDR2 SYGVKD. The CDR3 totals 15 residues. The CDR3 loop is CAISGDRVTKNIQYF. The CDR3 nucleotides read TGTGCCATCAGTGGCGACAGGGTAACCAAAAACATTCAGTACTTC.

In its sample, this clonotype was seen once. CDR3: CASSSSGTGSEKLFF. The CDR3 DNA reads TGCGCCAGCAGCTCCTCCGGGACGGGGAGTGAAAAACTGTTTTTT. The chain recombines TRBV5-1 with TRBJ1-4, with a possible D match to TRBD1 (5 bases). CDR1 and CDR2 from the germline V gene are SGHRS and YFSETQ. With 3 bases removed from V and 7 bases from J, the gap between germline ends came to 16 bases. The CDR3 runs 15 residues.

The rearrangement joins TRBV7-8 to TRBJ1-1; D call uncertain. Trimming took 1 base from V and 10 from J, leaving 13 bases between them. The CDR3 covers 13 residues. Germline CDR1 and CDR2: SGHVS and FQNEAQ. This chain's CDR3 is CASSLDSNGRAFF. The CDR3 DNA is TGTGCCAGCAGCTTAGACAGTAACGGGCGAGCTTTCTTT.

This chain links TRBV7-2 with TRBJ1-6; possible D gene TRBD1, 6 bases. CDR3 length equals 16 residues. V lost 4 bases to trimming and J lost 7 bases, with 17 bases between them. Germline-derived CDR1 and CDR2 are SGHTA and FQGNSA. The CDR3 is CASSSGDRRRNSPLHF. The CDR3 DNA is TGTGCCAGCAGCTCCGGCGACAGGCGGCGGAATTCACCCCTCCACTTT. The entire variable domain, with the rest obtained from reference TRBV7-2 and TRBJ1-6, is as follows: GAGVSQSPSNKVTEKGKDVELRCDPISGHTALYWYRQSLGQGLEFLIYFQGNSAPDKSGLPSDRFSAERTGGSVSTLTIQRTQQEDSAVYLCASSSGDRRRNSPLHFGNGTRLTVT.

At least ten counts were recorded for this clonotype. This chain uses TRBV12-5 with TRBJ2-7; tentative D call: TRBD1 (6 bases). Germline V gene sequence: CDR1 LGHNT, CDR2 FRNRAP. V was trimmed by 4 bases and J by 2 bases, leaving 12 bases between them. This CDR3 has 14 residues. Here the CDR3 reads CASGSMDSAYEQYF. DNA for the CDR3: TGTGCTAGTGGTTCAATGGACAGTGCCTACGAGCAGTACTTC.

This clonotype was seen ten or more times. The rearrangement uses TRBV19 and TRBJ1-2, with 11 positions matching TRBD1. J lost 6 bases, V lost 2 bases, and 14 bases had no gene match. This CDR3 contains 18 residues. The germline CDR1 and CDR2 sequences are LNHDA and SQIVND (reference sequence). CDR3 loop: CASSIFRTGGAALDGYTF. The CDR3 DNA reads as TGTGCCAGTAGTATATTCCGGACAGGGGGCGCAGCTCTCGATGGCTACACCTTC.

The chain uses TRBV20-1 and TRBJ2-1; the D is unclear. The CDR3 has 12 amino acids. CDR1 DFQATT and CDR2 SNEGSKA come from the germline V gene (reference sequence). Deletions cut 6 bases from V and 6 bases from J, with 12 bases between. For the CDR3, the DNA is TGCAGTGCCGGGCCCCCCGGCAATGAGCAGTTCTTC. This gives the protein CSAGPPGNEQFF.

The chain recombines TRBV14 with TRBJ2-7, with D perhaps matching TRBD1 or TRBD2 (5 bases each). Germline CDR1 reads SGHDN; CDR2 reads FVKESK. Trimming stripped 4 bases from V and 2 bases from J, with 12 bases between. The CDR3 runs to 14 residues. The CDR3 protein is CASSPQGRTYEQYF. The CDR3 DNA reads as TGTGCCAGCAGCCCCCAGGGACGGACCTACGAGCAGTACTTC.

This clonotype appeared a few times. The J gene is TRBJ1-2, the V gene TRBV20-1; 7 nucleotides line up with TRBD1. Germline CDR1 and CDR2: DFQATT and SNEGSKA (reference sequence). The CDR3 runs 13 residues. Trimming at V came to 5 bases and at J to 2 bases, leaving 5 bases not matched to a gene. The CDR3 is CSAWGQTNYGYTF. The DNA for the CDR3 is TGCAGTGCTTGGGGACAGACAAACTATGGCTACACCTTC.

The chain uses TRBV7-3 and TRBJ2-5; D unclear. Germline V gene data show CDR1 as SGHTA and CDR2 as FQGTGA. Trimming took off 1 base at V and 3 bases at J, with 9 bases between the two ends. The length of the CDR3 is 14 residues. The chain's CDR3 is CASSLMGNKETQYF. The CDR3 nucleotides are TGTGCCAGCAGCTTAATGGGGAACAAAGAGACCCAGTACTTC.

The chain joins TRBV11-3 to TRBJ2-5; the match to TRBD2 covers 8 bases. In germline, CDR1 is SGHNT, CDR2 YENEEA. The CDR3 spans 15 residues. The V gene end was trimmed by 3 bases and the J gene end by 6 bases; junction bases not matched to a gene: 9. CDR3 DNA: TGTGCCAGCAGCTTCCGGACTAGCAATAAGCAGACCCAGTACTTC. Protein: CASSFRTSNKQTQYF.

CDR3 loop: CATSLRTGGWVNEQFF. As DNA, the CDR3 is TGTGCCACCAGCTTACGGACAGGGGGCTGGGTCAATGAGCAGTTCTTC. The chain uses TRBV15 and TRBJ2-1, with 11 bases fitting TRBD1. The V segment lost 5 bases and the J segment 6 bases; nucleotides outside the gene matches: 9. The CDR3 is made up of 16 amino acids. Germline CDR1 reads LNHNV; CDR2 reads YYDKDF (reference sequence).

The chain employs TRBV9 and TRBJ2-7, with a weak D call TRBD1 (5 bases). Trimming took 4 bases from V and 6 from J, leaving 17 bases between them. Germline V lookup: CDR1 SGDLS, CDR2 YYNGEE. CDR3 length equals 14 residues. The CDR3 DNA reads as TGTGCCAGCAGCCAAGGGCTTTCTCAGGGCGAGCAGTACTTC. This codes for CASSQGLSQGEQYF.

The chain is built from TRBV27 and TRBJ2-7; D might be TRBD1 or TRBD2, each matching 5 bases. The CDR3 length is 15 residues. V lost 4 bases and J 3 bases, leaving 16 bases between the germline ends. CDR1 and CDR2 from the germline V gene are MNHEY and SMNVEV (reference sequence). CDR3 protein: CASSYDTLRGYEQYF. The DNA for the CDR3 is TGTGCCAGCAGTTACGACACACTGAGGGGCTACGAGCAGTACTTC.

This chain links TRBV25-1 with TRBJ2-7; TRBD2 matches at 11 bases. Germline V CDR1 and CDR2: MGHDK, SYGVNS. V gave up 2 bases and J gave up 1 base; unmatched junction bases: 10. The CDR3 consists of 18 residues. CDR3 bases: TGTGCCAGCAGTGAAAGGTCACTAGCGGGAGTCCTATCCTACGAGCAGTACTTC. Amino acid sequence: CASSERSLAGVLSYEQYF.

The chain joins TRBV30 to TRBJ2-3; 9 bases are a match to TRBD1. Germline V gene lookup returns CDR1 GTSNPN and CDR2 SVGIG (reference sequence). Trimming at V came to 0 bases and at J to 0 bases, leaving 13 bases not matched to a gene. This CDR3 comprises 19 residues. The CDR3 protein is CAWSVPPGQGRTSTDTQYF. CDR3 sequence (DNA): TGTGCCTGGAGTGTACCCCCCGGACAGGGGCGAACAAGCACAGATACGCAGTATTTT.